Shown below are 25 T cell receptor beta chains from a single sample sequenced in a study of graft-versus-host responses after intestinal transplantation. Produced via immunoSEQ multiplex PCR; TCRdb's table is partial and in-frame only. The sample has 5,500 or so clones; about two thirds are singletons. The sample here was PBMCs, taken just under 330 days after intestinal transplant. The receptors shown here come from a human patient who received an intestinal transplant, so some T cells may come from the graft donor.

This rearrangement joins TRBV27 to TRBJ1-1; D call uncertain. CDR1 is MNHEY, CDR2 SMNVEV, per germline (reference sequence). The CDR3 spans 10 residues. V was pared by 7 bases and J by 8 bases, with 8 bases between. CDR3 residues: CASTPREAFF. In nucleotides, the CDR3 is TGTGCCAGCACACCGAGAGAAGCTTTCTTT.

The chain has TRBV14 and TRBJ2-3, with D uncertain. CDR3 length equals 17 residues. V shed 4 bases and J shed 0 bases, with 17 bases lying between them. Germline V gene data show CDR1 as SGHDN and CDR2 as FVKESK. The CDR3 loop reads CASSRLPAVSSTDTQYF. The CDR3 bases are TGTGCCAGCAGCCGACTGCCGGCAGTCTCTAGCACAGATACGCAGTATTTT.

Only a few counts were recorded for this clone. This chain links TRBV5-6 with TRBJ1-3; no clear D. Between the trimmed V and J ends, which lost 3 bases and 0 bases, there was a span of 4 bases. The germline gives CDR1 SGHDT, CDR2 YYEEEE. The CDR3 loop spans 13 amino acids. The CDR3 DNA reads TGTGCCAGCAGCTCAATCTCTGGAAACACCATATATTTT. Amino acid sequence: CASSSISGNTIYF.

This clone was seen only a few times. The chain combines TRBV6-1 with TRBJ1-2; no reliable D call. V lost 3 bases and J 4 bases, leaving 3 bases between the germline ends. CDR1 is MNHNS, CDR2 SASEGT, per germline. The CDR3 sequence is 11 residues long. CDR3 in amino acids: CASSEGYGYTF. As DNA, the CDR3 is TGTGCCAGCAGTGAGGGCTATGGCTACACCTTC.

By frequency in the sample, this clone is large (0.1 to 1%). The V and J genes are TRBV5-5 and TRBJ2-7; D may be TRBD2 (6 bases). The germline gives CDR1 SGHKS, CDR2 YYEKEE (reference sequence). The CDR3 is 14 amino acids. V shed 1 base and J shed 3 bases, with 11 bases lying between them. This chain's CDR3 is CASSLRGLDYEQYF. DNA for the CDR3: TGTGCCAGCAGCTTGCGGGGACTGGACTACGAGCAGTACTTC.

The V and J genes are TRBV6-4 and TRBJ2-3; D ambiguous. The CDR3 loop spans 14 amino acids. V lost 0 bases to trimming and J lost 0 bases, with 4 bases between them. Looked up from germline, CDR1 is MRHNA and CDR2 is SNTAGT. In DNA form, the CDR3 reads TGTGCCAGCAGTGACTCGTCTAGCACAGATACGCAGTATTTT. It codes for CASSDSSSTDTQYF.

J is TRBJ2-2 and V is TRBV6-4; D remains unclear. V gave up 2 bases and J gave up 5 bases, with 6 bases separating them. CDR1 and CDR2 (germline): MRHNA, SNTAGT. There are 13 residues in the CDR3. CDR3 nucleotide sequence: TGTGCCAGCAGTGACAAGGAGACCGGGGAGCTGTTTTTT. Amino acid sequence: CASSDKETGELFF.

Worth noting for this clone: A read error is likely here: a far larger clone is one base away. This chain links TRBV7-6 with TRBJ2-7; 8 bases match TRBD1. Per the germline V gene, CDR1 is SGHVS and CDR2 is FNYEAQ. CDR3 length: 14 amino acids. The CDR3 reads CASSFRRQGHEQCF. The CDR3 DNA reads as TGTGCCAGCAGCTTCCGCCGACAGGGGCACGAGCAGTGCTTC.

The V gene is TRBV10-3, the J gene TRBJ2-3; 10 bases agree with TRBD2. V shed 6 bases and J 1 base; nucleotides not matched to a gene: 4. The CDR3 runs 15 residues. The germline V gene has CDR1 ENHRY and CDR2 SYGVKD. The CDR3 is CAISPGTSGTDTQYF. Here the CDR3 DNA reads TGTGCCATCAGCCCCGGGACTAGCGGCACAGATACGCAGTATTTT.

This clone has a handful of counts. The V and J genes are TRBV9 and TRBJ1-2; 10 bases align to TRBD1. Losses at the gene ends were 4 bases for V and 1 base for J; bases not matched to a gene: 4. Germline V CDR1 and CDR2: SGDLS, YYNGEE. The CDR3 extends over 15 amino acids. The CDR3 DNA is TGTGCCAGCAGCCCCCGGACAGGGGGTAACTATGGCTACACCTTC. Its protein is CASSPRTGGNYGYTF.

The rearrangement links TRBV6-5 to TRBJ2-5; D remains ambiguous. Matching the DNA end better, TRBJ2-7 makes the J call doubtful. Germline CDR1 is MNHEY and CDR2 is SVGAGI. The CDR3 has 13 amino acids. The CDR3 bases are TGTGCCAGCAGTTACTCGACGGACTACGAGCAGTACTTC. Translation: CASSYSTDYEQYF.

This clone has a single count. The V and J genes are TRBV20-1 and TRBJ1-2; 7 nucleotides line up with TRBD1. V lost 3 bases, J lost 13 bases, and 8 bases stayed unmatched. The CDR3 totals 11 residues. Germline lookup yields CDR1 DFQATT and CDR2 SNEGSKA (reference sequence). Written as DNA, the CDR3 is TGCAGTGCTAGTGCGGGACAGCCGTTCACCTTC. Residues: CSASAGQPFTF.

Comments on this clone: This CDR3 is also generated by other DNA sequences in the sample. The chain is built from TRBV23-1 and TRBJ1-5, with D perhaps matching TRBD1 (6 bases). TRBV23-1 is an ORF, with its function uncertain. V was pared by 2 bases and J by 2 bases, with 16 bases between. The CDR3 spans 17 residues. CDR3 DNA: TGCGCCAGCAGTCAAGGGGGGCATTCGGGGGGCAATCAGCCCCAGCATTTT. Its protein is CASSQGGHSGGNQPQHF.

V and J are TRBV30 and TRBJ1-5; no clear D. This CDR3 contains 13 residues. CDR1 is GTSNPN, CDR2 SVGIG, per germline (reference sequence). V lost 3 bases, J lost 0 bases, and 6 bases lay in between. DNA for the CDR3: TGTGCCTGGAGCGGAGATAGCAATCAGCCCCAGCATTTT. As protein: CAWSGDSNQPQHF.

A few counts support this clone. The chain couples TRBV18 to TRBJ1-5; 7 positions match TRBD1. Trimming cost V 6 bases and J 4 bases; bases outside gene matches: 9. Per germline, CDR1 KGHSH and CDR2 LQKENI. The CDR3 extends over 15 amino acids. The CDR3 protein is CASSPTGLENQPQHF. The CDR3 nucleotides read TGTGCCAGCTCGCCGACAGGGTTAGAAAATCAGCCCCAGCATTTT.

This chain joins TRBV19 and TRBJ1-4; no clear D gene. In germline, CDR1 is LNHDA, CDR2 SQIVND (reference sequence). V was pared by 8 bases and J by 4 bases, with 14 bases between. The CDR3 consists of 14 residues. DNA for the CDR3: TGTGCCAGTCATTTCCGACGGGGTAATGAAAAACTGTTTTTT. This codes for CASHFRRGNEKLFF.

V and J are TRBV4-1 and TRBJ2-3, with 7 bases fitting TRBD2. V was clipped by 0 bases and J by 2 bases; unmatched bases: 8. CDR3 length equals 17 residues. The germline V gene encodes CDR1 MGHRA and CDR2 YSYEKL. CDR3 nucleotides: TGCGCCAGCAGCCAAGAGGAAGGGAGGGGTATCACAGATACGCAGTATTTT. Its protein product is CASSQEEGRGITDTQYF.

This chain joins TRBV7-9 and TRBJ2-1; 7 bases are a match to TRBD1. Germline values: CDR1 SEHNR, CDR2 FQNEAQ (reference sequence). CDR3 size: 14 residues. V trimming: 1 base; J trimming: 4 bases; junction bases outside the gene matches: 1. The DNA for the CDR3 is TGTGCCAGCAGCTTAGGGGACAGATACAATGAGCAGTTCTTC. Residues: CASSLGDRYNEQFF.

The CDR3: CASSPTTVSGNTIYF. As DNA, the CDR3 is TGCGCCAGCAGCCCAACGACAGTCTCTGGAAACACCATATATTTT. The chain carries TRBV5-1 and TRBJ1-3, with a possible D match to TRBD1 (5 bases). The CDR3 runs 15 residues. V lost 4 bases and J lost 0, with 11 bases in between. The germline gives CDR1 SGHRS, CDR2 YFSETQ.

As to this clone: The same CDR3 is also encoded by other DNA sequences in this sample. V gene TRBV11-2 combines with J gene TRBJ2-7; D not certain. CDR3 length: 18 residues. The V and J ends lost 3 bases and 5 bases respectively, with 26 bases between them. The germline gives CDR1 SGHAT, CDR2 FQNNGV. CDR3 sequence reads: CASSFGPARRSPTHEQYF. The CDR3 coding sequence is TGTGCCAGCAGCTTTGGCCCTGCGCGACGGAGCCCGACTCACGAGCAGTACTTC. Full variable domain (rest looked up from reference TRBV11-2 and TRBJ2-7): EAGVAQSPRYKIIEKRQSVAFWCNPISGHATLYWYQQILGQGPKLLIQFQNNGVVDDSQLPKDRFSAERLKGVDSTLKIQPAKLEDSAVYLCASSFGPARRSPTHEQYFGPGTRLTVT.

The CDR3 DNA reads TGTGCCAGTGGGACAGGGCTGGGCACTGAAGCTTTCTTT. This translates into CASGTGLGTEAFF. The chain carries TRBV19 and TRBJ1-1; TRBD1 agrees at 9 bases. The CDR3 extends over 13 amino acids. Looked up from germline, CDR1 is LNHDA and CDR2 is SQIVND (reference sequence). Trimming removed 8 bases from V and 4 bases from J; junction bases left unmatched: 5.

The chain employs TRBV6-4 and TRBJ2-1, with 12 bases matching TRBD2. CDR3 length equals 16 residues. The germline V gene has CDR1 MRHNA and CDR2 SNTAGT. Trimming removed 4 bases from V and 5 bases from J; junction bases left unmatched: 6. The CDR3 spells CASSVATSGGHNEQFF. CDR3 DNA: TGTGCCAGCAGTGTTGCGACTAGCGGGGGCCACAATGAGCAGTTCTTC.

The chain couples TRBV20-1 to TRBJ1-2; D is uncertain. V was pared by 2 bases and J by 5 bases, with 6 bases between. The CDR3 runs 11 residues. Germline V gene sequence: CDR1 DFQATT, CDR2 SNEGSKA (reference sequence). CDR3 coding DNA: TGCAGTGCTAGAACAGAGTATGGCTACACCTTC. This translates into CSARTEYGYTF.

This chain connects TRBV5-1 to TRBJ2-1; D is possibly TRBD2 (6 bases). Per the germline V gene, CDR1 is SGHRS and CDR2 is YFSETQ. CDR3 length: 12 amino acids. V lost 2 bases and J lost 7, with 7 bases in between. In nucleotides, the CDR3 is TGCGCCAGCAGCTTAGGAGGGAATGAGCAGTTCTTC. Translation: CASSLGGNEQFF.

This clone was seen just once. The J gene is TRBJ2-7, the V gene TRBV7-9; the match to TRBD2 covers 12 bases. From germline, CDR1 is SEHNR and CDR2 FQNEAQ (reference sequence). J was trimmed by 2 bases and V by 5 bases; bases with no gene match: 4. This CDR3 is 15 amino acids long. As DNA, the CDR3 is TGTGCCAGCAGCATACTAGCGGGGGGCGCCTACGAGCAGTACTTC. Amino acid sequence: CASSILAGGAYEQYF.